Sequencing of this TCR beta chain was carried out in a study of CD8+CD57+ T cells in acquired aplastic anemia. Study-wide background: When averaged, DNA from sorted CD4+ and CD8+ cells came to about 2.9 ug. Study-level findings and limits: There were roughly 30 CD8+ CDR3 sequences that occurred in both patients and controls. With respect to CD8+ Simpson's diversity, patients and controls did not differ significantly.

Genomic DNA templated the TCR beta VDJ and CDR3 profiling. TCRdb reprocessed the reads with MiXCR, giving one entry per CDR3 protein. The sample includes 200,000 or so distinct CDR3 sequences, under 70% of them seen just once. As concerns this clonotype: Its antigen remains unidentified.

Trimming pared 2 bases from V and 6 bases from J, leaving 12 bases between. This CDR3 is 14 amino acids long. The germline gives CDR1 SGHRS, CDR2 YFSETQ. Sequences were obtained from sorted CD4+, CD8+, or CD8+CD57+ T cells (not recorded which) from PBMCs. The V gene is TRBV5-1, the J gene TRBJ2-1; no reliable D call. This clonotype originated in a human donor with severe aplastic anemia or a healthy control (not recorded which). DNA for the CDR3: TGCGCCAGCAGCTTAGCAAAGACGAGCAATGAGCAGTTCTTC. Protein sequence: CASSLAKTSNEQFF.